The clone carrying this T cell receptor (beta chain) was detected a few times. As yet, its antigen is unknown. These data originate in a study of post-analysis software for immune sequencing data. Study overall: As for disease course, relapsing-remitting, secondary progressive and progressive-relapsing multiple sclerosis were all included. Study findings and constraints: When compared against controls, multiple sclerosis patients showed significantly lower normalized Chao1 diversity. The study found TRBV5-6, TRBV5-1 and TRBV20-1 among about five TRBV segments more frequent in patients than controls.

The TCR beta cDNA libraries carried unique molecular identifiers. TCRdb used MiXCR to reprocess the PCR reads, holding one entry per CDR3 protein. The repertoire has hundreds of thousands of distinct CDR3 sequences, 40% to 55% of them found once; the top ten carry over 10%. The CDR3 is 16 residues long. V was trimmed by 6 bases and J by 0 bases, leaving 12 bases between them. Per germline, CDR1 LNHNV and CDR2 YYDKDF (reference sequence). The sample taken for sequencing was blood. The sequence was obtained from a girl aged 5 to 17 with multiple sclerosis. This chain links TRBV15 with TRBJ2-6; D possibly corresponds to TRBD1 (6 bases). CDR3 in amino acids: CATSTGIISGANVLTF. The CDR3 nucleotides read TGTGCCACCAGTACAGGGATCATCTCTGGGGCCAACGTCCTGACTTTC.